This note documents a single T cell receptor (beta chain) sequence. One end of the junction does not line up with germline, which may come from a read error. In the original processing: Estimation of nucleated cell counts was performed using reference gene primer amplification. TCRdb keeps only in-frame clones here, not all; method: immunoSEQ multiplex PCR. V and J calls and clone size are given by that table; D and trimming were obtained from the DNA. The sample holds more than 20,000 clones, around 67% seen once. These data are taken from a study of blood T cell repertoires in COVID-19. About the research overall: Sites in the United States, Italy and Spain provided acute and convalescent COVID-19 samples. T cells, B-cell-depleted T cells, or PBMCs supplied cDNA or gDNA.

Germline CDR1 and CDR2: SSHAT and FNYEAQ (reference sequence). The CDR3 has 15 amino acids. This chain uses TRBV7-7 with TRBJ2-7, with 10 bases identical to TRBD2. Input material: peripheral blood. This receptor was identified in a human donor in a cohort sampled during active or convalescent COVID-19. The chain's CDR3 is CASSPGLAASYEQYF. CDR3 DNA: TGTGCTAGCAGCCCAGGACTAGCGGCTTCCTACGAGCAGTACTTC. Full variable domain (rest looked up from reference TRBV7-7 and TRBJ2-7): GAGVSQSPRYKVTKRGQDVTLRCDPISSHATLYWYQQALGQGPEFLTYFNYEAQPDKSGLPSDRFSAERPEGSISTLTIQRTEQRDSAMYRCASSPGLAASYEQYFGPGTRLTVT.